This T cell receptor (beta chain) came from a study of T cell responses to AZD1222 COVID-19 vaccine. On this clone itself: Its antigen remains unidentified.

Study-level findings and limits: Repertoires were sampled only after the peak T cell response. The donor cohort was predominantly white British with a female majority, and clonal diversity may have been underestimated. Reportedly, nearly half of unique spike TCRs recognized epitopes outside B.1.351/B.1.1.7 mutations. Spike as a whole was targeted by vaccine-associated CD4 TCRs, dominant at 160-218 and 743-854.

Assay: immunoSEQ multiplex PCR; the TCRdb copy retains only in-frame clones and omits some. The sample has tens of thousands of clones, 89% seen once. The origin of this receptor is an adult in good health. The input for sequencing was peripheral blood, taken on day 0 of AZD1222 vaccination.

Written as DNA, the CDR3 is TGTGCCAGCGCGTGGGGCGATGAGCAGTTCTTC. This translates into CASAWGDEQFF. The rearrangement links TRBV2 to TRBJ2-1, with D perhaps TRBD1 (5 bases). V lost 8 bases to trimming and J lost 8 bases, with 10 bases between them. Germline loops: CDR1 SNHLY, CDR2 FYNNEI. This CDR3 spans 11 amino acids.